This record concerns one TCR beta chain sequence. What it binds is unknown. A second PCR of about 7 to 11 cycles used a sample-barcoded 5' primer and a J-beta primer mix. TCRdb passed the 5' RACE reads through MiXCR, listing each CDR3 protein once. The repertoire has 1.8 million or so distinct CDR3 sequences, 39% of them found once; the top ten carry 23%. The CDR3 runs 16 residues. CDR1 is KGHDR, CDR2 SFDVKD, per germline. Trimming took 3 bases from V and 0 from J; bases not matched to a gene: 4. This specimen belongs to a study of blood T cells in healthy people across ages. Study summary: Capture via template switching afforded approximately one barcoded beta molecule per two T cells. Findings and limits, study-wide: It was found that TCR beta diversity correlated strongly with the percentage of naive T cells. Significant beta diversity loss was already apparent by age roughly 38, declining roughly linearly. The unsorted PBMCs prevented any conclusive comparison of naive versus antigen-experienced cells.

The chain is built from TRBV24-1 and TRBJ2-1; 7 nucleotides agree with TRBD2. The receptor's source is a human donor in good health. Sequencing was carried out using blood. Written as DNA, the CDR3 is TGTGCCACCAGTGATGGGGGGGTCCTCTCCTACAATGAGCAGTTCTTC. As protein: CATSDGGVLSYNEQFF.